This T cell receptor (beta chain) comes out of a study of cytomegalovirus exposure and HLA in healthy donors. Germline CDR1 is SGHRS and CDR2 is YFSETQ. This CDR3 is 16 amino acids long. Trimming shortened V by 0 bases and J by 2 bases, and 15 bases separated the two germline ends. PCR amplification relied on 60 Vbeta primers (plus 13 Jbeta primers). Some clones are missing from TCRdb's copy, which holds only in-frame ones; the method was immunoSEQ multiplex PCR. Here the sample spans some 140,000 clones, roughly 77% being singletons. Study-wide findings and caveats: Cytomegalovirus association was assigned to about 180 TCR beta chains. Productive status was seen about 87% or about 30% of the time for most TCR beta V segments in an earlier analysis.

Comments on this clone: Antigen: not known.

The sample consisted of PBMCs. The V call is TRBV5-1, the J call TRBJ2-7, with TRBD2 as a possible D gene (5 bases). This sequence originates from a female donor in good health and CMV-seronegative. The CDR3 DNA reads TGCGCCAGCAGCTTGGGGGCAAGCGGCCTTGCCTACGAGCAGTACTTC. Translated, it gives CASSLGASGLAYEQYF.